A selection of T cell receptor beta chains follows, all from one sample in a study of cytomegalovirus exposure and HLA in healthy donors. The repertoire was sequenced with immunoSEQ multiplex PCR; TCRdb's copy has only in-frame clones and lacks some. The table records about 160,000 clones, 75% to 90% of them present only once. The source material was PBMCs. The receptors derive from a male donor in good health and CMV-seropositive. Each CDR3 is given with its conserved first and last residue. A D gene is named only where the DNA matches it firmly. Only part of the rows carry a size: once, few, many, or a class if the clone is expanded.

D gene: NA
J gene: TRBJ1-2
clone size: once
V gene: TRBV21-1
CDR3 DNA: TGTGCCAGCAGCAAATCACGGACTCGTATAAACCCTGGCTATGGCTACACCTTC
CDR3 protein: CASSKSRTRINPGYGYTF

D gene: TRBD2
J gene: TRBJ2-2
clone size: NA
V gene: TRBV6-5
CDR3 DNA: TGTGCCAGCAGTTGGGGGGGGGCCGGGGAGCTGTTTTTT
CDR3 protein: CASSWGGAGELFF

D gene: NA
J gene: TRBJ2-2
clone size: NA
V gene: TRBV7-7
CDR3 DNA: TGTGCTAGCAGCTTAGTATCGAACACCGGGGAGCTGTTTTTT
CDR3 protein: CASSLVSNTGELFF

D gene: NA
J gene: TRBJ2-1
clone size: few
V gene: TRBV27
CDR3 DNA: TGTGCCAGCAGTTTATTCGGGTCGGGCAATGAGCAGTTCTTC
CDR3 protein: CASSLFGSGNEQFF

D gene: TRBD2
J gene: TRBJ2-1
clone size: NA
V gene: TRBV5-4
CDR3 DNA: TGTGCCAGCAGCTTTATGCGGGAGGTTAATGAGCAGTTCTTC
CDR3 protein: CASSFMREVNEQFF

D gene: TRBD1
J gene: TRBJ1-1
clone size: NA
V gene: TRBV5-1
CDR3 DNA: TGCGCCAGCTCCCGGGACAGAGGGAACACTGAAGCTTTCTTT
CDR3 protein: CASSRDRGNTEAFF

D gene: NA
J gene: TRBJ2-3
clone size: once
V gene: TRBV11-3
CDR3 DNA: TGTGCCAGCAGCTTAATACAGGGCACAGATACGCAGTATTTT
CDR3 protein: CASSLIQGTDTQYF

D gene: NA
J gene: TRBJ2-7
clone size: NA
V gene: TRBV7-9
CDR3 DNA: TGTTCCAGCAGCCTTAGCGGTTTAGAGTCCTACGAGCAGTACTTC
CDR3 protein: CSSSLSGLESYEQYF

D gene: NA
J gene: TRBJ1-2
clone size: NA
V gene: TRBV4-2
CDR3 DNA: TGTGCCAGCAGCCAAGATACCGGTGGCTACACCTTC
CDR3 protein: CASSQDTGGYTF

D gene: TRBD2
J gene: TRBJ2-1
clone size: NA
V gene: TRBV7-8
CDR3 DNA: TGTGCCAGCAGCCCTTTGACTAGCGGTTTTTACAATGAGCAGTTCTTC
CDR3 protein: CASSPLTSGFYNEQFF

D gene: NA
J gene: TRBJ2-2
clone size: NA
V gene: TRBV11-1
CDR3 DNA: TGTGCCAGCAGCTTAGCGGGCCCGGGATTCGGGGAGCTGTTTTTT
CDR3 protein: CASSLAGPGFGELFF

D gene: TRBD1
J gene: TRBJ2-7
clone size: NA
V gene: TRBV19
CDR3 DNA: TGTGCCAGTAGTCGGAATAAGGACAGGGACTACGAGCAGTACTTC
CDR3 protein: CASSRNKDRDYEQYF

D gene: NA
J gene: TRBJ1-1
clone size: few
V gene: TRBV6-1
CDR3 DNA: TGTGCCAGCAGTGACCCGACAGCGAACACTGAAGCTTTCTTT
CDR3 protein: CASSDPTANTEAFF

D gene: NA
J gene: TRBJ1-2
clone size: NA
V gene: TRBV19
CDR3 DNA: TGTGCCAGTAGTATAGCCGGGAGAAGAGGCTACACCTTC
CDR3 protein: CASSIAGRRGYTF

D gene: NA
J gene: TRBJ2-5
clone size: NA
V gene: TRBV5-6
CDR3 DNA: TGTGCCAGCAGCTTGGTAAAGGGGAAGGGTGGAGAGACCCAGTACTTC
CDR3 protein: CASSLVKGKGGETQYF

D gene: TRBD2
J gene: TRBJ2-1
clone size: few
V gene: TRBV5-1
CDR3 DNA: TGCGCCAGCAGCATAATAGTCCCGGGACTAGCTTCTGGGATCTTATACAATGAGCAGTTCTTC
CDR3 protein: CASSIIVPGLASGILYNEQFF

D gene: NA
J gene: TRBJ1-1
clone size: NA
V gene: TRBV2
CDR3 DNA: TGTGCCAGCGGTAGGATGAGGGAACCTTTCTTT
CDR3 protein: CASGRMREPFF

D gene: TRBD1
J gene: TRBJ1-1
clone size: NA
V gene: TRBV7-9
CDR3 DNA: TGTGCCAGCAGCCTATCGGGACAGGGGTTAACTGAAGCTTTCTTT
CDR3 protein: CASSLSGQGLTEAFF

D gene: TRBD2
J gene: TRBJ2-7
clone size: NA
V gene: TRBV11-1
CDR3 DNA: TGTGCCAGCAGCTTATTGGCGACTAGCTCCGAGCAGTACTTC
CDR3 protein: CASSLLATSSEQYF

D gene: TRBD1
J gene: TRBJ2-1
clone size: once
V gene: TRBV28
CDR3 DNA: TGTGCCAGCAGTGGTCGACAGGGGCTAGCCTACAATGAGCAGTTCTTC
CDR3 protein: CASSGRQGLAYNEQFF

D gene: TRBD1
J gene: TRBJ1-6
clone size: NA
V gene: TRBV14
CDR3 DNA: TGTGCCAGCAGCCGGGGACAGGGGTATAATTCACCCCTCCACTTT
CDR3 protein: CASSRGQGYNSPLHF

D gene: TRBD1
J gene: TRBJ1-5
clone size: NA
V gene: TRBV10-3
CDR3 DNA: TGTGCCATCAGTGAAGGGACAGGGGTTGAACAGCCCCAGCATTTT
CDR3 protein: CAISEGTGVEQPQHF

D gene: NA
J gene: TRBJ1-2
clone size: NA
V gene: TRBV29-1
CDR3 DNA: TGCAGCGTCATCCAGGGTTGGGGCTATGGCTACACCTTC
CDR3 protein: CSVIQGWGYGYTF

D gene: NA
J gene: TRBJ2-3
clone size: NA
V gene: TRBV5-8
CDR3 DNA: TGTGCCAGCAGCCGCCTCGACAGAGATACGCAGTATTTT
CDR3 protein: CASSRLDRDTQYF

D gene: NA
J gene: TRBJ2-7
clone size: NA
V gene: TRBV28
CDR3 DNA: TGTGCCACCCGTGACTCCACCACCTACGAGCAGTACTTC
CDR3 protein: CATRDSTTYEQYF

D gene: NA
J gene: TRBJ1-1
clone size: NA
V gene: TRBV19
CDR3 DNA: TGTGCCACCGGGAGGGGGGAAGCTTTCTTT
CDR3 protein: CATGRGEAFF

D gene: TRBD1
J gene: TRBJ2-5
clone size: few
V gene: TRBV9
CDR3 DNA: TGTGCCAGCAGCGCTAACACGGGGACAGGGGTCACAGAGACCCAGTACTTC
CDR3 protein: CASSANTGTGVTETQYF

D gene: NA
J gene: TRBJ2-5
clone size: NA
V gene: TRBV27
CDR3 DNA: NA
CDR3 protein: CASSFLAGRETQYF

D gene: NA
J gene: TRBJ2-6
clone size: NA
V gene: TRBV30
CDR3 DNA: TGTGCCTGTTCGGGATCTAGCTCTGGGGCCAACGTCCTGACTTTC
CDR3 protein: CACSGSSSGANVLTF

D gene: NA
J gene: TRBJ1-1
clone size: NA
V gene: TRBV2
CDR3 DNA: TGTGCCCAAGCAGAGGGGGCTGAAGCTTTCTTT
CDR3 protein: CAQAEGAEAFF

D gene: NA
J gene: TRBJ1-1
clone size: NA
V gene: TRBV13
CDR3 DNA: TGTGCCAGCAGCTTAGAGGCAGGGACTAACACTGAAGCTTTCTTT
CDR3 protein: CASSLEAGTNTEAFF

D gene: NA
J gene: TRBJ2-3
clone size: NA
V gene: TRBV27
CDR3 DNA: TGTGCCAGCAGTTTCTTCCCCTACTCAGATACGCAGTATTTT
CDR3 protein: CASSFFPYSDTQYF

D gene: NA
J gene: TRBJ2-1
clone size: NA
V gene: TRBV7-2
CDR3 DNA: TGTGCCAGCAGCTTAGCGCCCGGTTCGGAGTGGTTGTTGTGGTTCTTC
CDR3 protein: CASSLAPGSEWLLWFF

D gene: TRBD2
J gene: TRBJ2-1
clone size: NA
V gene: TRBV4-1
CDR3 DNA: TGCGCCAGCATCCAGCGGGAGGGGGCGCAAGGTGAGCAGTTCTTC
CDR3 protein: CASIQREGAQGEQFF

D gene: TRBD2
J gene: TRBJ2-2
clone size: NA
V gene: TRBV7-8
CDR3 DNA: TGTGCCAGCAGCTTAGCGGTAGAGGGGCTAGCGGGAGGCACGAACACCGGGGAGCTGTTTTTT
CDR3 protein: CASSLAVEGLAGGTNTGELFF

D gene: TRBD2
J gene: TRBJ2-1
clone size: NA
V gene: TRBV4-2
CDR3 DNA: TGTGCCAGCAGCTTGCTAGCGGGCCTCTTCAATGAGCAGTTCTTC
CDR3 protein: CASSLLAGLFNEQFF

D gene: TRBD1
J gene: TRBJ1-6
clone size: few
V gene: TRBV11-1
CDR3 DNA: TGTGCCAGCAGCTTAGGACAGGGGGTCTCACCCCTCCACTTT
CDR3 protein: CASSLGQGVSPLHF

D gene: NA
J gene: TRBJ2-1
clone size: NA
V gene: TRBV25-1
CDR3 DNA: TGTGCCAGCAGCCCTCAAACAGGTCTCTCTTACAATGAGCAGTTCTTC
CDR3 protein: CASSPQTGLSYNEQFF

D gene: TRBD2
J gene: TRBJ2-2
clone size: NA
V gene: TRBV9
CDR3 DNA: TGTGCCAGCAGCGTAGTGGGACTAGGGCACACCGGGGAGCTGTTTTTT
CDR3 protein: CASSVVGLGHTGELFF

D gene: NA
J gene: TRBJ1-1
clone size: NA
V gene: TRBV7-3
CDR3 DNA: TGTGCCAGCAGCCAAGGGGTGAACACTGAAGCTTTCTTT
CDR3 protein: CASSQGVNTEAFF

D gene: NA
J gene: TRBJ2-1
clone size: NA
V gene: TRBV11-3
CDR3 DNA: TGTGCCAGCAGCCCGCAGTCCCCGACACGCGTAATATACAATGAGCAGTTCTTC
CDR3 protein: CASSPQSPTRVIYNEQFF

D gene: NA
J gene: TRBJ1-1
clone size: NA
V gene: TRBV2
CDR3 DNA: TGTGCCAGCAAGAGGCCTTTGAACACTGAAGCTTTCTTT
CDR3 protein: CASKRPLNTEAFF

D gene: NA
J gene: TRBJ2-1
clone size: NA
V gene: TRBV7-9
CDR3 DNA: TGTGCCAGCAGCTTAGAACTCCTCTCCTACAATGAGCAGTTCTTC
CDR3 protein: CASSLELLSYNEQFF

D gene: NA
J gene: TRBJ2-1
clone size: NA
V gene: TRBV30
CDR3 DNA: TGTGCCTGGAGTCGGGATGTTTACAATGAGCAGTTCTTC
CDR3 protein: CAWSRDVYNEQFF

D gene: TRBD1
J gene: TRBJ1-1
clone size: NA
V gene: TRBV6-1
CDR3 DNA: TGTGCCAGCAGGCAAGACAGGGGCCGGAACACTGAAGCTTTCTTT
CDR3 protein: CASRQDRGRNTEAFF

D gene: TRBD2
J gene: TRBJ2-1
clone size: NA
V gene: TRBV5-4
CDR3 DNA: TGTGCCAGCAGCTCGAGCGGGAGCGTTGAGCAGTTCTTC
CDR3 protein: CASSSSGSVEQFF

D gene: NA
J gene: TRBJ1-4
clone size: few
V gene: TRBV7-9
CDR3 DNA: TGTGCCAGCAGCTTAGGGACAGCTGATGAAAAACTGTTTTTT
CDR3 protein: CASSLGTADEKLFF

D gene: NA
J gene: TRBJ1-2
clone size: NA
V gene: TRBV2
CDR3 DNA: TGTGCCAGCAGTGAAGCGCTTAAGAGAGGGGGTTGTGGCTACACCTTC
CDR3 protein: CASSEALKRGGCGYTF

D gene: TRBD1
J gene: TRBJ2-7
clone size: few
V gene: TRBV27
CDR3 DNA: TGTGCCAGCAGCTCCGGGACAGGGGTGCACGAGCAGTACTTC
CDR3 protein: CASSSGTGVHEQYF

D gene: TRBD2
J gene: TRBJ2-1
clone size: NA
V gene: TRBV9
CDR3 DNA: TGTGCCAGCAGCGTAGCAGCTAGCGGGAGTTCATACAATGAGCAGTTCTTC
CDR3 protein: CASSVAASGSSYNEQFF